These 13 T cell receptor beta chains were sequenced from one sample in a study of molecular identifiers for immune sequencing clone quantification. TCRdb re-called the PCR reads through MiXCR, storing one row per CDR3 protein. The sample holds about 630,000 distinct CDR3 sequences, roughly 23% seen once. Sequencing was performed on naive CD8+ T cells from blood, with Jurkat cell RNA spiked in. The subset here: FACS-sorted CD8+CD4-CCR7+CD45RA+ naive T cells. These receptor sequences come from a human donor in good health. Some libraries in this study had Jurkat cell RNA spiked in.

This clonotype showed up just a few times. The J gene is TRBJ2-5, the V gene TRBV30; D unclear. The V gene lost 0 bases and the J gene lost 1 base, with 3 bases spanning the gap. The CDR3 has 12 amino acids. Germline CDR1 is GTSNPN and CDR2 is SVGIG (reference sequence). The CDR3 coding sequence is TGTGCCTGGAGTGTCCCCCAAGAGACCCAGTACTTC. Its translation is CAWSVPQETQYF.

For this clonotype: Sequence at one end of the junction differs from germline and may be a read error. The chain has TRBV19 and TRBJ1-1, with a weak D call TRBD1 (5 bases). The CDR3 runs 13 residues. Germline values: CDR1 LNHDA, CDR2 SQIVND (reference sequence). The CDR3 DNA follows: TGTGCCGGTAGTTTGGCCCGGGGGGCTGAAGCTTTCTTT. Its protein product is CAGSLARGAEAFF.

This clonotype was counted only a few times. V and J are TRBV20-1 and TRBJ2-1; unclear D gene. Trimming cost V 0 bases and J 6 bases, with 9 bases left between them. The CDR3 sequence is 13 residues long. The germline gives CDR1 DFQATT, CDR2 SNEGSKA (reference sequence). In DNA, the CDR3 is TGCAGTGCTAGAGATCGAGACTCCAATGAGCAGTTCTTC. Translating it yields CSARDRDSNEQFF.

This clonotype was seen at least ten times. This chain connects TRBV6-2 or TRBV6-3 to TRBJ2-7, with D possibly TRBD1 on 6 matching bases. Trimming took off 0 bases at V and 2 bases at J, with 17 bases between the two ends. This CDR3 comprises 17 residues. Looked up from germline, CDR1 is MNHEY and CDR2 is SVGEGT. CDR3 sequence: CASSYSDRSGEPYEQYF. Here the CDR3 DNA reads TGTGCCAGCAGTTACTCCGACAGGTCCGGGGAGCCCTACGAGCAGTACTTC.

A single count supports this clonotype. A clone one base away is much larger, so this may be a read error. The CDR3 sequence is CASRPRTYEQYF. The CDR3 nucleotides are TGTGCCAGCCGCCCACGTACCTACGAGCAGTACTTC. The chain combines TRBV7-2 with TRBJ2-7; D gene ambiguous. Trimming took 8 bases from V and 2 from J, leaving 10 bases between them. The CDR3 loop spans 12 amino acids. CDR1 and CDR2 from the germline V gene are SGHTA and FQGNSA.

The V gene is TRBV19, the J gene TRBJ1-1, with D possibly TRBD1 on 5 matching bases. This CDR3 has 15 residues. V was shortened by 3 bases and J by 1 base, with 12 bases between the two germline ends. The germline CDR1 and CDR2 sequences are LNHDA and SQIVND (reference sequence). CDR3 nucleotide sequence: TGTGCCAGTAGTATTTTTGACAGAGAGAACACTGAAGCTTTCTTT. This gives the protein CASSIFDRENTEAFF.

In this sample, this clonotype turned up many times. In DNA form, the CDR3 reads TGTGCCAGCAGTTTCGGGCAGGGGCAGACTGAAGCTTTCTTT. This encodes CASSFGQGQTEAFF. V and J are TRBV12-3 or TRBV12-4 and TRBJ1-1, with D possibly being TRBD1 (6 bases). The CDR3 is made up of 14 amino acids. V was cut by 3 bases and J by 5 bases, with 13 bases left in between.

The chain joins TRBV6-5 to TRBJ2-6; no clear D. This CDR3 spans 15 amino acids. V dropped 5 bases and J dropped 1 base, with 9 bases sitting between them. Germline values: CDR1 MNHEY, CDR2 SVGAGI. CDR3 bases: TGTGCCAGCAGTCAAAGTACGTCTGGGGCCAACGTCCTGACTTTC. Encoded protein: CASSQSTSGANVLTF.

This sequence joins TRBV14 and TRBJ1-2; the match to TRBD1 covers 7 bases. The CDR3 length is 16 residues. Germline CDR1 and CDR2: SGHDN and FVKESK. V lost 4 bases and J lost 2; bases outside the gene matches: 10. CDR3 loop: CASSPHTGTVNYGYTF. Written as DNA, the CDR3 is TGTGCCAGCAGCCCACATACCGGGACAGTAAACTATGGCTACACCTTC.

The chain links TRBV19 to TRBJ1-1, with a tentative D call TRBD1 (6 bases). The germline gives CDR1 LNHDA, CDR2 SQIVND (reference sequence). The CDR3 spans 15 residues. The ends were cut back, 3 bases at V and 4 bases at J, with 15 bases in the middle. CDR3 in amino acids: CASSINNRGLTEAFF. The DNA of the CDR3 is TGTGCCAGTAGTATTAACAATCGGGGGCTCACTGAAGCTTTCTTT.

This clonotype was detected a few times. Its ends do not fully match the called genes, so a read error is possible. The CDR3, as DNA: TGTGCCAGCAGTGAATCGTTCGGAGAGACCCAGTGCTTC. Its protein is CASSESFGETQCF. The chain carries TRBV6-1 and TRBJ2-5; D remains ambiguous. Germline loops: CDR1 MNHNS, CDR2 SASEGT. The CDR3 runs to 13 residues.

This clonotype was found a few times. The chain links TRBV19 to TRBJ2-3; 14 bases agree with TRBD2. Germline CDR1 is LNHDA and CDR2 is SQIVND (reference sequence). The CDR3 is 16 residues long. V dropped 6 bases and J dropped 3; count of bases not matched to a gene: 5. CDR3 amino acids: CASRGTSGSETDTQYF. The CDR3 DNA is TGTGCCAGTAGGGGGACTAGCGGGAGTGAAACAGATACGCAGTATTTT.

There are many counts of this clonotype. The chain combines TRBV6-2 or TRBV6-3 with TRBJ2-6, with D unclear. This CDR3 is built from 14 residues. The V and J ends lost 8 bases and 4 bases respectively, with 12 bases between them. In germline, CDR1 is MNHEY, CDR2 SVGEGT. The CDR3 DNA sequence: TGTGCCAGCTCAGTGGATTACGGGGCCAACGTCCTGACTTTC. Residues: CASSVDYGANVLTF.